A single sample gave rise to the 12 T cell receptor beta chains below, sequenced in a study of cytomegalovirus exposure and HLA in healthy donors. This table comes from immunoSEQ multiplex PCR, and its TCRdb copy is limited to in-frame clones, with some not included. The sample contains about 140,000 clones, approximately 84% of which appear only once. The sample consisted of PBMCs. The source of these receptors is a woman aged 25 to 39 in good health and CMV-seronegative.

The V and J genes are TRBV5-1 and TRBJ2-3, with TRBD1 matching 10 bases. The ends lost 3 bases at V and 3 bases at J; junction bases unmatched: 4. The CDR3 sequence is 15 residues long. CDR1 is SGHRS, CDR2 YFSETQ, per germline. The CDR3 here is CASSSGQGGTDTQYF. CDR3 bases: TGCGCCAGCAGCTCCGGACAGGGGGGGACAGATACGCAGTATTTT. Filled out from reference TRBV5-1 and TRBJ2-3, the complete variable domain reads KAGVTQTPRYLIKTRGQQVTLSCSPISGHRSVSWYQQTPGQGLQFLFEYFSETQRNKGNFPGRFSGRQFSNSRSEMNVSTLELGDSALYLCASSSGQGGTDTQYFGPGTRLTVL.

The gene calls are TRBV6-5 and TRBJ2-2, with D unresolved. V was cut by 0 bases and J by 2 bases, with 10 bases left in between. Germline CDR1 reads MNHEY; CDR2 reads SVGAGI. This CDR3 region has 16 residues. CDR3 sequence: CASSYSMAPNTGELFF. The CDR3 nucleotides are TGTGCCAGCAGTTACTCGATGGCCCCCAACACCGGGGAGCTGTTTTTT.

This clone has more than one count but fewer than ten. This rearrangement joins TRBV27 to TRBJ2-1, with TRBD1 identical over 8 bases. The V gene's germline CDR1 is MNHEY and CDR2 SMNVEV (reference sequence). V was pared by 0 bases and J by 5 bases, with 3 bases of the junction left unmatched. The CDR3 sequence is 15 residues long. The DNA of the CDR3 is TGTGCCAGCAGTTTATCCGGGACAGGTCACAATGAGCAGTTCTTC. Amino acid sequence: CASSLSGTGHNEQFF.

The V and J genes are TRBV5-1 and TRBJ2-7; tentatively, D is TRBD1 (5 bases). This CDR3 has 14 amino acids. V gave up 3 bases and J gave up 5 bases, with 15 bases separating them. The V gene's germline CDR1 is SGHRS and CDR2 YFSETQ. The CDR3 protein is CASSSDSPQDEQYF. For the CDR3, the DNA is TGCGCCAGCAGCTCAGACAGCCCCCAGGACGAGCAGTACTTC.

CDR3 region: CASSALSGGPYNEQFF. As DNA, the CDR3 is TGTGCCAGCAGCGCACTTAGCGGGGGGCCGTACAATGAGCAGTTCTTC. The chain combines TRBV9 with TRBJ2-1, with 10 bases identical to TRBD2. CDR3 length: 16 residues. Germline trimming cut 3 bases from V and 4 bases from J; bases unmatched to any gene: 7. Germline CDR1 SGDLS, CDR2 YYNGEE.

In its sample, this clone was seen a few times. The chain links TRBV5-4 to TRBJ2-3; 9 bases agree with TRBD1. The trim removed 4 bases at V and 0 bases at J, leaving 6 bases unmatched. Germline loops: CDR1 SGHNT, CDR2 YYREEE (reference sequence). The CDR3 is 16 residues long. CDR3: CASSPGQGRSTDTQYF. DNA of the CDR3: TGTGCCAGCAGCCCGGGACAGGGAAGAAGCACAGATACGCAGTATTTT.

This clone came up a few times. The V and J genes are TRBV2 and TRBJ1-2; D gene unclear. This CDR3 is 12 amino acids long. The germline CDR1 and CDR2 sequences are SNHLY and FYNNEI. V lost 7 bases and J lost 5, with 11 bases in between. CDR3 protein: CASKAGGYGYTF. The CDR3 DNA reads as TGTGCCAGCAAAGCCGGAGGTTATGGCTACACCTTC.

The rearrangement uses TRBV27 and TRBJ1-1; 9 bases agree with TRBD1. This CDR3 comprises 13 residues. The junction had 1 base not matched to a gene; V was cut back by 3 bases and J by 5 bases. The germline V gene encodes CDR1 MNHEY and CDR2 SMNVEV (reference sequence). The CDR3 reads CASSFGTGTEAFF. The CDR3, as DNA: TGTGCCAGCAGTTTCGGGACAGGGACTGAAGCTTTCTTT.

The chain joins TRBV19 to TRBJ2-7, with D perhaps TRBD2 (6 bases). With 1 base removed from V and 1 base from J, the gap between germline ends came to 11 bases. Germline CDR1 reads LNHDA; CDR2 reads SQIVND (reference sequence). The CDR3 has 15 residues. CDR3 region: CASSIVGTPSYEQYF. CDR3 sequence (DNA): TGTGCCAGTAGTATAGTAGGGACTCCTTCCTACGAGCAGTACTTC. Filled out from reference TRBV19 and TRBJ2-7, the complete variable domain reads DGGITQSPKYLFRKEGQNVTLSCEQNLNHDAMYWYRQDPGQGLRLIYYSQIVNDFQKGDIAEGYSVSREKKESFPLTVTSAQKNPTAFYLCASSIVGTPSYEQYFGPGTRLTVT.

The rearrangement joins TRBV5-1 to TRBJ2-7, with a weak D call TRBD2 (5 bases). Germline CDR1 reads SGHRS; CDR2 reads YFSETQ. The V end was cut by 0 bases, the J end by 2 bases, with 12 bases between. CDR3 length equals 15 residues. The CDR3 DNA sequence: TGCGCCAGCAGCTTGGGGACTTTACCAACCTACGAGCAGTACTTC. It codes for CASSLGTLPTYEQYF.

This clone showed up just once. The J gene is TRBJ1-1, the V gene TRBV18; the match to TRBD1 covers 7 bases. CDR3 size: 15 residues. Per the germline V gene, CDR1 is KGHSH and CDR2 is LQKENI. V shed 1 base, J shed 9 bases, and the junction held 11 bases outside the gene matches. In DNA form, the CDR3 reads TGTGCCAGCTCACCACTGGGGGGACAGCAGTCCCAAGCTTTCTTT. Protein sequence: CASSPLGGQQSQAFF.

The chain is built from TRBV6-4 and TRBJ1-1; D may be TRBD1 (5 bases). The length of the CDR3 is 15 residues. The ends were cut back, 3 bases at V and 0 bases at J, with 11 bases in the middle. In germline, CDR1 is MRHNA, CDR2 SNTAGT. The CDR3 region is CASSERQIMNTEAFF. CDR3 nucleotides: TGTGCCAGCAGTGAAAGACAGATCATGAACACTGAAGCTTTCTTT.